A selection of T cell receptor beta chains follows, all from one sample in a study of T cells in Graves' hyperthyroidism and ophthalmopathy. One entry per CDR3 protein results from TCRdb running MiXCR on the multiplex PCR reads. This sample has approximately 610,000 distinct CDR3 sequences, with under 15% found just once. Sample: blood. These TCRs come from a woman aged 40 to 55 with Graves' ophthalmopathy. Each CDR3 is given with its conserved first and last residue. Fields, in order: D gene, CDR3 length, J gene, clone size, V gene, CDR3 protein, CDR3 DNA. D genes are given only for firm matches. Where a row states a size, it is once, few, many or the class of an expanded clone; other rows omit it.

NA 15 TRBJ2-4 few TRBV19 CASSINTIAKNIQYF TGTGCCAGTAGTATTAACACAATAGCCAAAAACATTCAGTACTTC
NA 14 TRBJ1-1 many TRBV11-2 CASSGSWGDTEAFF TGTGCCAGCAGCGGCTCCTGGGGGGACACTGAAGCTTTCTTT
NA 15 TRBJ1-3 many TRBV12-3/TRBV12-4 CASSLPTGSGNTIYF TGTGCCAGCAGTCTTCCGACTGGCTCTGGAAACACCATATATTTT
TRBD2 17 TRBJ2-3 few TRBV5-4 CASSLAGLAGSTDTQYF TGTGCCAGCAGCTTGGCAGGACTAGCGGGTAGCACAGATACGCAGTATTTT
NA 14 TRBJ2-7 many TRBV29-1 CSVVSFQGTYEQYF TGCAGCGTTGTTAGCTTTCAGGGGACCTACGAGCAGTACTTC
NA 13 TRBJ2-7 NA TRBV7-9 CASSSAVNYEQYF TGTGCCAGCAGCTCCGCAGTCAACTACGAGCAGTACTTC
NA 13 TRBJ2-7 NA TRBV30 CAWTRQSSYEQYF TGTGCCTGGACCCGACAGTCGTCCTACGAGCAGTACTTC
TRBD2 12 TRBJ2-5 few TRBV12-3/TRBV12-4 CATTSGQETQYF TGTGCCACGACTAGCGGTCAAGAGACCCAGTACTTC
NA 16 TRBJ1-5 many TRBV20-1 CSARDGGDVSNQPQHF TGCAGTGCTAGAGATGGGGGGGACGTTAGCAATCAGCCCCAGCATTTT
NA 13 TRBJ1-1 many TRBV15 CATSRSGNTEAFF TGTGCCACCAGCAGATCAGGGAACACTGAAGCTTTCTTT
NA 13 TRBJ2-7 few TRBV28 CASSSRDLGEQYF TGTGCCAGCAGTTCCAGGGACTTGGGCGAGCAGTACTTC
TRBD1 16 TRBJ2-6 many TRBV11-2 CASSSGQGAGANVLTF TGTGCCAGCAGCTCGGGACAGGGAGCTGGGGCCAACGTCCTGACTTTC
NA 14 TRBJ2-7 NA TRBV7-9 CASSNVFRGSEQYF TGTGCCAGCAGCAATGTTTTCAGGGGTTCCGAGCAGTACTTC
NA 15 TRBJ2-5 NA TRBV19 CASSIGGLVEETQYF TGTGCCAGTAGTATCGGGGGCTTAGTAGAAGAGACCCAGTACTTC
TRBD2 18 TRBJ2-5 few TRBV11-2 CASSLVGLGGGAQETQYF TGTGCCAGCAGCTTAGTTGGCTTGGGCGGGGGGGCTCAAGAGACCCAGTACTTC
TRBD1 15 TRBJ2-7 NA TRBV28 CASTVSPGGSYGQYF TGTGCCAGTACAGTTTCCCCAGGGGGCTCCTACGGGCAGTACTTC
NA 13 TRBJ2-5 many TRBV5-5 CASSGRPTETQYF TGTGCCAGCAGCGGCCGCCCCACGGAGACCCAGTACTTC
NA 14 TRBJ1-1 many TRBV2 CASSPVLMNTEAFF TGTGCCAGCAGTCCAGTCCTCATGAACACTGAAGCTTTCTTT
TRBD2 14 TRBJ2-7 many TRBV6-5 CASSYGGEGYEQYF TGTGCCAGCAGTTACGGAGGGGAGGGATACGAGCAGTACTTC
TRBD1 15 TRBJ1-2 many TRBV18 CASGLSQGALDGYTF TGTGCCAGCGGGCTCTCGCAGGGGGCGCTTGATGGCTACACCTTC
TRBD2 15 TRBJ2-2 NA TRBV6-1 CASSRGTSVTGELFF TGTGCCAGCAGTCGTGGGACTAGCGTCACCGGGGAGCTGTTTTTT
TRBD2 16 TRBJ2-2 NA TRBV7-8 CASSSAGFQGTGELFF TGTGCCAGCAGCTCAGCGGGATTTCAGGGCACCGGGGAGCTGTTTTTT
NA 13 TRBJ1-2 many TRBV29-1 CSVGQQTSYGYTF TGCAGCGTTGGACAACAGACTTCCTATGGCTACACCTTC
NA 13 TRBJ2-5 many TRBV29-1 CSVDPNGQETQYF TGCAGCGTTGACCCCAACGGACAAGAGACCCAGTACTTC